This TCR beta chain is drawn from a study of T cell repertoires in cytomegalovirus infection. The wider study: Both CMV infection and a matching HLA type were indicated by public TCR beta signatures.

This clonotype appeared a few times. TCRdb independently ran MiXCR on the reads; one entry per CDR3 protein. The data show about 740,000 distinct CDR3 sequences, 35% to 40% seen once. The specimen was PBMCs. This clonotype was sampled from a human donor in good health (CMV status not recorded). Some clones in this sample may be carry-over from other donors' samples.

CDR3 sequence reads: CASSSQGLEQYF. The CDR3 nucleotides read TGTGCCAGCAGCTCACAAGGCCTCGAGCAGTACTTC. This chain connects TRBV7-2 to TRBJ2-7; D unresolved. CDR1 is SGHTA and CDR2 is FQGNSA in the germline V gene. Trimming cost V 4 bases and J 6 bases, with 10 bases left between them. The CDR3 runs 12 residues. Full variable domain (outside the CDR3, taken from reference TRBV7-2 and TRBJ2-7): GAGVSQSPSNKVTEKGKDVELRCDPISGHTALYWYRQSLGQGLEFLIYFQGNSAPDKSGLPSDRFSAERTGGSVSTLTIQRTQQEDSAVYLCASSSQGLEQYFGPGTRLTVT.